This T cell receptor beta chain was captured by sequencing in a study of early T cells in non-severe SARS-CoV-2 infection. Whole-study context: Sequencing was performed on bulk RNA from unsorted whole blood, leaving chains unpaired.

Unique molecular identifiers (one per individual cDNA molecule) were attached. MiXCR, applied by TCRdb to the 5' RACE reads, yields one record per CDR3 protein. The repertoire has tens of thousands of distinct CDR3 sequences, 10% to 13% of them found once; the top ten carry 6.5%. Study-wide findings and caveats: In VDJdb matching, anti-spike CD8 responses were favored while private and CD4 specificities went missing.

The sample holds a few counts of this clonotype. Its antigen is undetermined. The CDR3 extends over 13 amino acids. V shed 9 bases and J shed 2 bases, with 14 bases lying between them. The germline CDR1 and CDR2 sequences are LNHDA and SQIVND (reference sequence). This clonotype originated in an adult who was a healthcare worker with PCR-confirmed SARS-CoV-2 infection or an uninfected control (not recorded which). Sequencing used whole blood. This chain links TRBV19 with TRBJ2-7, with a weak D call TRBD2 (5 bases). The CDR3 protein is CASRGDNPYEQYF. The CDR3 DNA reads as TGTGCCAGCCGGGGTGACAACCCCTACGAGCAGTACTTC.